Shown below are 16 T cell receptor beta chains from a single sample sequenced in a study of persistence of HIV-infected CD4 T cells. Overlapping HIV-1 Gag 15-mer peptides at approximately 1 ug per peptide per mL were used. Responding CD4+ T cells were sorted by upregulation of both CD40 ligand and CD69. The immunoSEQ assay was version 4, run in survey mode. Sequencing used immunoSEQ multiplex PCR; TCRdb keeps in-frame clones, though not all of them. The sample lists about 30,000 clones; 60% to 75% were seen once. Their specific antigens are unknown. The sample here was CD4+ T cells sorted from PBMCs after approximately 20-hour stimulation, taken from a patient who received antiretroviral therapy. These receptors were obtained from an adult man with HIV who was CMV-seropositive.

The chain links TRBV10-3 to TRBJ1-3, with D tentatively TRBD1 (5 bases). This CDR3 region has 13 residues. CDR1 and CDR2 (germline): ENHRY, SYGVKD. As DNA, the CDR3 is TGTGCGGCCGGGACGCTCTCTGGAAACACCATATATTTT. Encoded protein: CAAGTLSGNTIYF.

The chain joins TRBV10-3 to TRBJ2-5; D might be TRBD1 or TRBD2, each matching 5 bases. The CDR3 has 13 residues. Looked up from germline, CDR1 is ENHRY and CDR2 is SYGVKD. V was pared by 3 bases and J by 1 base, with 6 bases between. DNA for the CDR3: TGTGCCATCAGTGATGGGACCCAAGAGACCCAGTACTTC. Amino acid sequence: CAISDGTQETQYF.

The chain couples TRBV27 to TRBJ1-2, with D possibly TRBD1 on 6 matching bases. Trimming shortened V by 2 bases and J by 2 bases, and 21 bases separated the two germline ends. CDR3 length equals 18 residues. Germline CDR1 and CDR2: MNHEY and SMNVEV (reference sequence). The CDR3 nucleotides read TGTGCCAGCAGTTTAGCGGGCCGGACAGCCACGAGAAACTATGGCTACACCTTC. This translates into CASSLAGRTATRNYGYTF.

The chain is built from TRBV14 and TRBJ1-2; D remains ambiguous. This CDR3 spans 15 amino acids. In germline, CDR1 is SGHDN, CDR2 FVKESK. V dropped 1 base and J dropped 4 bases, with 13 bases sitting between them. CDR3 sequence reads: CASSQAVSPGYGYTF. The CDR3 DNA reads as TGTGCCAGCAGCCAAGCTGTCTCTCCGGGCTATGGCTACACCTTC.

This clone has more than one count but fewer than ten. The chain employs TRBV27 and TRBJ1-6; D gene ambiguous. V lost 8 bases, J lost 10 bases, and 15 bases lay in between. The germline V gene has CDR1 MNHEY and CDR2 SMNVEV (reference sequence). The CDR3 has 13 amino acids. In DNA form, the CDR3 reads TGTGCCAGCCAGGAATACGAAAGCTCACCCCTCCACTTT. Protein: CASQEYESSPLHF.

The V gene is TRBV5-1, the J gene TRBJ1-4; D perhaps matches TRBD1 (6 bases). This CDR3 region has 17 residues. Trimming pared 4 bases from V and 2 bases from J, leaving 18 bases between. Per germline, CDR1 SGHRS and CDR2 YFSETQ. This CDR3 is CASSRQGFSSTNEKLFF. The CDR3 coding sequence is TGCGCCAGCAGCCGCCAGGGGTTCAGTTCGACTAATGAAAAACTGTTTTTT.

The chain is built from TRBV30 and TRBJ2-4; D tentatively reads TRBD1 or TRBD2 (5 bases each). Germline CDR1 is GTSNPN and CDR2 is SVGIG (reference sequence). CDR3 length equals 13 residues. V was trimmed by 6 bases and J by 0 bases, leaving 9 bases between them. Written as DNA, the CDR3 is TGTGCCTGTACAGGACTAGCCAAAAACATTCAGTACTTC. Encoded protein: CACTGLAKNIQYF.

This clone showed up just a few times. CDR3 in DNA: TGTGCCACCAGCAGAGATATAGGAAGAACAATTTTGGCTTTCTTT. This sequence encodes CATSRDIGRTILAFF. The chain joins TRBV15 to TRBJ1-1; D is uncertain. This CDR3 has 15 amino acids. Germline CDR1 reads LNHNV; CDR2 reads YYDKDF (reference sequence). V was trimmed by 0 bases and J by 11 bases, leaving 19 bases between them.

The chain joins TRBV10-2 to TRBJ2-2, with 9 bases identical to TRBD1. V was clipped by 6 bases and J by 3 bases; unmatched bases: 2. Germline V gene data show CDR1 as WSHSY and CDR2 as SAAADI. The CDR3 loop spans 14 amino acids. The CDR3 region has the DNA TGCGCCAGCAGCGGACAGGGGTACACCGGGGAGCTGTTTTTT. Its translation is CASSGQGYTGELFF.

The chain uses TRBV29-1 and TRBJ2-3; the match to TRBD2 covers 10 bases. CDR1 is SQVTM, CDR2 ANQGSEA, per germline. The CDR3 contains 14 residues. V shed 6 bases, J shed 4 bases, and the junction held 7 bases outside the gene matches. The CDR3 sequence: CSVIRLAGADTQYF. The CDR3, as DNA: TGCAGCGTCATACGACTAGCGGGTGCAGATACGCAGTATTTT.

The chain couples TRBV6-6 to TRBJ1-4; D is unresolved. CDR3 size: 8 residues. Germline loops: CDR1 MNHNY, CDR2 SVGAGI (reference sequence). V was trimmed by 7 bases and J by 12 bases, leaving 3 bases between them. Here the CDR3 reads CASTELFF. CDR3 sequence (DNA): TGTGCCAGCACCGAACTGTTTTTT.

This chain joins TRBV5-6 and TRBJ2-7; perhaps TRBD1 as D (6 bases). Germline values: CDR1 SGHDT, CDR2 YYEEEE. The CDR3 covers 17 residues. V lost 2 bases and J 0 bases, leaving 18 bases between the germline ends. The DNA of the CDR3 is TGTGCCAGCAGCTTATCGGTGGCAGGGGTCCCCTCCTACGAGCAGTACTTC. Translating it yields CASSLSVAGVPSYEQYF.

The rearrangement links TRBV9 to TRBJ2-3; D could derive from TRBD1 or TRBD2 (6 bases each). CDR3 length: 15 residues. V lost 0 bases and J 0 bases, leaving 8 bases between the germline ends. Germline V gene sequence: CDR1 SGDLS, CDR2 YYNGEE. The CDR3 DNA reads as TGTGCCAGCAGCGTAGAGGGGGGAAGCACAGATACGCAGTATTTT. Its protein product is CASSVEGGSTDTQYF. Supplemented by reference TRBV9 and TRBJ2-3, the full variable domain reads DSGVTQTPKHLITATGQRVTLRCSPRSGDLSVYWYQQSLDQGLQFLIQYYNGEERAKGNILERFSAQQFPDLHSELNLSSLELGDSALYFCASSVEGGSTDTQYFGPGTRLTVL.

In its sample, this clone is medium-sized. The rearrangement links TRBV7-2 to TRBJ1-1, with 10 bases aligning to TRBD1. This CDR3 comprises 18 residues. After removal of 1 base from V and 4 bases from J, the junction contained 12 bases not matched to a gene. CDR1 is SGHTA and CDR2 is FQGNSA in the germline V gene. The CDR3 nucleotides read TGTGCCAGCAGCTTAGTCCAAATAAGGACAGGGGGGAGCACTGAAGCTTTCTTT. Residues: CASSLVQIRTGGSTEAFF.

V and J are TRBV28 and TRBJ2-2; D is ambiguous. The CDR3 contains 13 residues. V dropped 2 bases and J dropped 8 bases, with 9 bases sitting between them. In germline, CDR1 is MDHEN, CDR2 SYDVKM. CDR3 bases: TGTGCCAGCAGTTTACCAGCTTTAGGGGAGCTGTTTTTT. This gives the protein CASSLPALGELFF.

The chain couples TRBV5-1 to TRBJ2-1; TRBD1 aligns across 8 bases. This CDR3 contains 15 residues. V trimming: 4 bases; J trimming: 4 bases; junction bases outside the gene matches: 7. The V gene's germline CDR1 is SGHRS and CDR2 YFSETQ. The CDR3 here is CASSTRQGIYNEQFF. The DNA for the CDR3 is TGCGCCAGCAGCACACGACAGGGGATTTACAATGAGCAGTTCTTC.